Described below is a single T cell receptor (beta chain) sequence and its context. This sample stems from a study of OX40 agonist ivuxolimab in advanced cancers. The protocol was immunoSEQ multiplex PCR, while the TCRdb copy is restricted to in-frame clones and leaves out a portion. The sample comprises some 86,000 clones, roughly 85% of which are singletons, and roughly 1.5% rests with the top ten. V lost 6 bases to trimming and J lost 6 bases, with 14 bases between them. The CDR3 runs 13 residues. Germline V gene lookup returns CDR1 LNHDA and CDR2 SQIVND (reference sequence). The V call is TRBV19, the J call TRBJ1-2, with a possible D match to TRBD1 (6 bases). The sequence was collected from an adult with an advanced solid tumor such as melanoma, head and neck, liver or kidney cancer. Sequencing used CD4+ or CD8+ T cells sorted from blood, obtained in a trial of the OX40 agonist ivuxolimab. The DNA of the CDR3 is TGTGCCAGTAGACTTACAGGGAACGATGGCTACACCTTC. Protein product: CASRLTGNDGYTF.